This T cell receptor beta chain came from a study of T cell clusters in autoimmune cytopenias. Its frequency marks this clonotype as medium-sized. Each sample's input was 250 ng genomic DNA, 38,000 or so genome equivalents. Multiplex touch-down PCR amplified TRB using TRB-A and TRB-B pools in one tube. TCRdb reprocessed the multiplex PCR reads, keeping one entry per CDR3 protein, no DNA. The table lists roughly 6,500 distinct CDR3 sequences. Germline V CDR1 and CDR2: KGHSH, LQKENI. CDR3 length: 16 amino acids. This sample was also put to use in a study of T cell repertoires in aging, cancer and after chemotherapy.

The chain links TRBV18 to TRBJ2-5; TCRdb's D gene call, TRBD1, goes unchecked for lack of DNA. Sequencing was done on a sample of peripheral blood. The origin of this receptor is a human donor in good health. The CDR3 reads CASSPSWSGGQETQYF.